This section outlines one T cell receptor beta chain sequence together with its context. Its specificity is unknown. A read error may account for a junction end that differs from germline. These data originate in a study of tumor and adjacent non-tumor tissue in lung cancer. Study information: Patients comprised over 9 adenocarcinoma, a couple of squamous cell carcinoma and 1 small cell lung cancer.

RNA was extracted from bulk tissue without any cell sorting. Newly diagnosed lung cancer patients had thoracic surgery in China, August–late 2014, without prior chemotherapy. Study-level results: In normal lung, the top 100 clones were significantly more dominant than in tumor. TCR diversity was significantly greater in tumor than normal lung tissue.

In germline, CDR1 is LGHNA, CDR2 YNFKEQ. CDR3 length: 19 amino acids. Three rounds of nested PCR, following a modified ARM-PCR protocol, produced the TCRbeta library. A single record per CDR3 protein comes from TCRdb applying MiXCR to the multiplex PCR reads. The sample has fewer than 150,000 distinct CDR3 sequences, around 67% seen once. The sample consisted of lung tumor tissue. The V and J genes are TRBV4-2 and TRBJ2-5, with 12 bases identical to TRBD1. The clonotype originates from a man in his sixties with small cell lung cancer. The CDR3: CASSQDDWGTGGRQETLYF. DNA for the CDR3: TGTGCCAGCAGTCAAGATGATTGGGGGACAGGGGGCCGTCAAGAGACCCTGTACTTC.